One and the same sample provided the 26 T cell receptor beta chains below, sequenced in a study of blood T cell repertoires in COVID-19. Clones were sequenced by immunoSEQ multiplex PCR, and TCRdb holds only the in-frame ones, with some missing. Among around 120,000 clones listed, around 90% were seen once. Material: peripheral blood. The receptor set was obtained from a man between 60 and 70 years old with COVID-19, enrolled during active disease.

CDR3 sequence: CASSARDWTSGNTIYF. CDR3 DNA sequence: TGTGCCAGCAGCGCCAGGGATTGGACCTCTGGAAACACCATATATTTT. The chain combines TRBV3-1 (or the pseudogene TRBV3-2) with TRBJ1-3, with a weak D call TRBD1 (5 bases). This CDR3 contains 16 residues. V was trimmed by 5 bases and J by 0 bases, leaving 14 bases between them. Germline CDR1 reads LGHDT; CDR2 reads YNNKEL (reference sequence).

In this sample, this clone turned up once. The chain recombines TRBV19 with TRBJ1-1; 9 bases map to TRBD1. The J segment lost 5 bases and the V segment lost 3 bases, leaving 10 bases of the junction unmatched. The CDR3 runs 16 residues. CDR1 LNHDA and CDR2 SQIVND come from the germline V gene (reference sequence). CDR3 nucleotide sequence: TGTGCCAGTAGTATTTTGGGACAGGGAAAAATTACTGAAGCTTTCTTT. Protein: CASSILGQGKITEAFF. The full variable domain, its missing parts supplied by reference TRBV19 and TRBJ1-1, is DGGITQSPKYLFRKEGQNVTLSCEQNLNHDAMYWYRQDPGQGLRLIYYSQIVNDFQKGDIAEGYSVSREKKESFPLTVTSAQKNPTAFYLCASSILGQGKITEAFFGQGTRLTVV.

The chain couples TRBV3-1 (or the pseudogene TRBV3-2) to TRBJ1-2, with D perhaps TRBD1 (5 bases). V gave up 4 bases and J gave up 11 bases, with 14 bases separating them. The CDR3 covers 12 residues. Germline CDR1 is LGHDT and CDR2 is YNNKEL (reference sequence). CDR3 in DNA: TGTGCCAGCAGCCGGGGCAGCGGGGGGTACACCTTC. This gives the protein CASSRGSGGYTF.

This clone was observed once. This chain joins TRBV7-2 and TRBJ2-2; TRBD1 is a possible D gene (5 bases). V was cut by 4 bases and J by 9 bases, with 9 bases left in between. Germline loops: CDR1 SGHTA, CDR2 FQGNSA. The CDR3 length is 12 residues. In DNA, the CDR3 is TGTGCCAGCAGCTCGACAGCTCGGGAGCTGTTTTTT. It translates to CASSSTARELFF.

The gene calls are TRBV7-3 and TRBJ2-1, with unresolved D. Germline V gene data show CDR1 as SGHTA and CDR2 as FQGTGA. The V end lost 2 bases, the J end lost 6 bases, and 8 bases lay between the germline ends. The CDR3 length is 13 residues. This CDR3 reads CASSLGLSNEQFF. The CDR3 bases are TGTGCCAGCAGCTTAGGGCTCAGCAATGAGCAGTTCTTC.

This clone was detected once. The V and J genes are TRBV19 and TRBJ1-1; 9 nucleotides line up with TRBD1. CDR1 and CDR2 from the germline V gene are LNHDA and SQIVND (reference sequence). The J segment lost 1 base and the V segment lost 5 bases, leaving 8 bases of the junction unmatched. The CDR3 spans 16 residues. Here the CDR3 reads CASSRPPGQGNTEAFF. As DNA, the CDR3 is TGTGCCAGTAGTCGACCGCCGGGACAGGGGAACACTGAAGCTTTCTTT. Together with reference TRBV19 and TRBJ1-1, the CDR3 gives the full variable domain: DGGITQSPKYLFRKEGQNVTLSCEQNLNHDAMYWYRQDPGQGLRLIYYSQIVNDFQKGDIAEGYSVSREKKESFPLTVTSAQKNPTAFYLCASSRPPGQGNTEAFFGQGTRLTVV.

The chain recombines TRBV6-5 with TRBJ2-7; 7 nucleotides agree with TRBD2. Per germline, CDR1 MNHEY and CDR2 SVGAGI. Trimming took 6 bases from V and 1 from J; bases not matched to a gene: 9. The CDR3 loop spans 15 amino acids. As DNA, the CDR3 is TGTGCCAGCAGCCCGAGACTAGCCGCGTCCTACGAGCAGTACTTC. It encodes CASSPRLAASYEQYF.

The V gene is TRBV4-1, the J gene TRBJ2-1, with D unclear. This CDR3 is 14 amino acids long. V lost 1 base, J lost 6 bases, and 10 bases lay in between. Germline values: CDR1 MGHRA, CDR2 YSYEKL. This chain's CDR3 is CASSQGVRVNEQFF. The CDR3 nucleotides read TGCGCCAGCAGCCAAGGTGTCCGAGTCAATGAGCAGTTCTTC.

This rearrangement joins TRBV27 to TRBJ2-2; the match to TRBD2 covers 8 bases. Germline V gene lookup returns CDR1 MNHEY and CDR2 SMNVEV (reference sequence). Germline trimming cut 6 bases from V and 6 bases from J; bases unmatched to any gene: 9. This CDR3 region has 15 residues. The CDR3 reads CASSGAAGVAGELFF. CDR3 bases: TGTGCCAGCAGCGGCGCAGCGGGAGTTGCCGGGGAGCTGTTTTTT.

V gene TRBV18 combines with J gene TRBJ1-1; 12 bases are a match to TRBD1. The length of the CDR3 is 19 residues. V gave up 6 bases and J gave up 5 bases; unmatched junction bases: 19. Looked up from germline, CDR1 is KGHSH and CDR2 is LQKENI. The CDR3 bases are TGTGCCAGCTCCCCCGGGACAGGGGGCTTCGATCCCCTGAGGACTGAAGCTTTCTTT. It translates to CASSPGTGGFDPLRTEAFF.

J is TRBJ1-4 and V is TRBV7-9, with D hard to call. The V end lost 5 bases, the J end lost 8 bases, and 15 bases lay between the germline ends. In germline, CDR1 is SEHNR, CDR2 FQNEAQ (reference sequence). The CDR3 runs 14 residues. DNA for the CDR3: TGTGCCAGCAGCCCGGGAGAGGCCTGGGAAAAACTGTTTTTT. It yields the protein CASSPGEAWEKLFF.

The gene calls are TRBV7-9 and TRBJ1-1, with a weak D call TRBD1 (5 bases). The CDR3 contains 14 residues. Between the trimmed V and J ends, which lost 1 base and 3 bases, there was a span of 9 bases. Germline V gives CDR1 SEHNR, CDR2 FQNEAQ (reference sequence). CDR3 sequence: CASSLGFRDTEAFF. The CDR3 DNA reads TGTGCCAGCAGCTTAGGATTCAGGGACACTGAAGCTTTCTTT.

The V gene is TRBV6-1, the J gene TRBJ2-5; 10 bases fit TRBD1. This CDR3 region has 16 residues. J was trimmed by 5 bases and V by 0 bases; bases with no gene match: 6. In germline, CDR1 is MNHNS, CDR2 SASEGT. The CDR3 region is CASSEATGGSGETQYF. In DNA, the CDR3 is TGTGCCAGCAGTGAAGCGACAGGGGGCAGTGGGGAGACCCAGTACTTC.

The table lists this clone with a few counts. The CDR3 sequence is CASRQQGTEAFF. Written as DNA, the CDR3 is TGTGCCAGTAGGCAACAGGGTACTGAAGCTTTCTTT. The chain links TRBV19 to TRBJ1-1; tentative D call: TRBD1 (6 bases). CDR3 size: 12 residues. CDR1 and CDR2 (germline): LNHDA, SQIVND (reference sequence). Trimming removed 6 bases at V and 5 bases at J, with 10 bases between.

The V call is TRBV18, the J call TRBJ1-6, with D possibly TRBD1 on 6 matching bases. CDR1 KGHSH and CDR2 LQKENI come from the germline V gene. Deletions cut 2 bases from V and 5 bases from J, with 10 bases between. The length of the CDR3 is 15 residues. In DNA form, the CDR3 reads TGTGCCAGCTCACCAGGGACACCTGATAATTCACCCCTCCACTTT. Translation gives CASSPGTPDNSPLHF.

This chain uses TRBV6-5 with TRBJ1-3; weak D call: TRBD1 (5 bases). Trimming removed 6 bases from V and 1 base from J, with 13 bases in between. Germline-derived CDR1 and CDR2 are MNHEY and SVGAGI. The CDR3 is 15 amino acids. CDR3 amino acids: CASRQKGLSGNTIYF. CDR3 bases: TGTGCCAGCAGGCAAAAGGGACTTTCTGGAAACACCATATATTTT.

J is TRBJ2-3 and V is TRBV7-9, with 9 positions matching TRBD2. V was pared by 1 base and J by 5 bases, with 7 bases of the junction left unmatched. This CDR3 is 16 amino acids long. Germline V lookup: CDR1 SEHNR, CDR2 FQNEAQ (reference sequence). The CDR3 DNA follows: TGTGCCAGCAGCTTAGTTGGCGGGAGGGCAGGAGATACGCAGTATTTT. It codes for CASSLVGGRAGDTQYF. The complete variable domain, with remaining parts taken from reference TRBV7-9 and TRBJ2-3, reads DTGVSQNPRHKITKRGQNVTFRCDPISEHNRLYWYRQTLGQGPEFLTYFQNEAQLEKSRLLSDRFSAERPKGSFSTLEIQRTEQGDSAMYLCASSLVGGRAGDTQYFGPGTRLTVL.

V is TRBV30 and J is TRBJ2-2; TRBD1 matches 9 bases. This CDR3 spans 13 amino acids. J lost 1 base, V lost 8 bases, and 2 bases had no gene match. CDR1 GTSNPN and CDR2 SVGIG come from the germline V gene (reference sequence). Here the CDR3 reads CAEGQGNTGELFF. As DNA, the CDR3 is TGTGCCGAGGGACAGGGGAACACCGGGGAGCTGTTTTTT.

The chain has TRBV5-4 and TRBJ1-2, with 8 bases matching TRBD1. Germline loops: CDR1 SGHNT, CDR2 YYREEE (reference sequence). The CDR3 has 14 amino acids. The ends lost 0 bases at V and 8 bases at J; junction bases unmatched: 6. CDR3 in amino acids: CASSLGRGQGGYTF. In DNA form, the CDR3 reads TGTGCCAGCAGCTTGGGCAGGGGGCAGGGGGGCTACACCTTC.

The genes are TRBV18 and TRBJ1-1; tentatively, D is TRBD1 (5 bases). Germline V lookup: CDR1 KGHSH, CDR2 LQKENI. Trimming removed 5 bases at V and 7 bases at J, with 8 bases between. The CDR3 covers 11 residues. In nucleotides, the CDR3 is TGTGCCAGCTCATCGACAGTTGAAGCTTTCTTT. Its protein product is CASSSTVEAFF.

The V and J genes are TRBV1 and TRBJ2-7; no DNA check was done on the table's D call, TRBD2. TRBV1 is tagged as a pseudogene. The CDR3 runs 16 residues. The CDR3 region is CTSSEERSGSSYEQYF. In nucleotides, the CDR3 is TGCACCAGCAGCGAAGAGCGTAGCGGAAGCTCCTACGAGCAGTACTTC.

This rearrangement joins TRBV28 to TRBJ1-2, with D possibly TRBD1 on 5 matching bases. In germline, CDR1 is MDHEN, CDR2 SYDVKM. This CDR3 is built from 15 residues. V gave up 3 bases and J gave up 4 bases, with 15 bases separating them. The CDR3 sequence: CASSFREVFLYGYTF. In DNA, the CDR3 is TGTGCCAGCAGTTTCAGGGAAGTATTTCTCTATGGCTACACCTTC.

The gene calls are TRBV18 and TRBJ1-5; a possible D gene is TRBD1 (6 bases). The CDR3 loop spans 15 amino acids. Per germline, CDR1 KGHSH and CDR2 LQKENI. The germline V and J ends were trimmed by 3 bases and 2 bases, with 11 bases remaining between them. The CDR3 region is CASSPGAGGNQPQHF. The DNA of the CDR3 is TGTGCCAGCTCACCGGGAGCAGGGGGCAATCAGCCCCAGCATTTT.

The chain combines TRBV5-6 with TRBJ2-7, with unresolved D. The germline gives CDR1 SGHDT, CDR2 YYEEEE. V was shortened by 2 bases and J by 4 bases, with 4 bases between the two germline ends. The CDR3 loop spans 11 amino acids. CDR3 loop: CASSFRYEQYF. In nucleotides, the CDR3 is TGTGCCAGCAGCTTTAGATACGAGCAGTACTTC.

The V gene is TRBV11-3, the J gene TRBJ1-1; 7 nucleotides agree with TRBD1. The V gene end was trimmed by 10 bases and the J gene end by 4 bases; junction bases not matched to a gene: 9. The CDR3 totals 13 residues. From germline, CDR1 is SGHNT and CDR2 YENEEA. CDR3 loop: CAISEGAGTEAFF. CDR3 nucleotide sequence: TGTGCCATAAGCGAGGGGGCGGGCACTGAAGCTTTCTTT.

The CDR3 sequence is CASSSTGTVYNEQFF. The CDR3 coding sequence is TGTGCCAGCAGCTCCACCGGGACAGTATACAATGAGCAGTTCTTC. The chain couples TRBV7-8 to TRBJ2-1; 7 nucleotides align to TRBD1. V lost 4 bases and J lost 4; bases outside the gene matches: 7. The CDR3 sequence is 15 residues long. Germline loops: CDR1 SGHVS, CDR2 FQNEAQ.